This is a list of T cell receptor beta chains from one sample in a study of shared clonotypes between healthy human individuals. The method was immunoSEQ multiplex PCR; TCRdb's version includes in-frame clones alone and lacks a portion of them. Of about 1,900,000 clones listed, approximately 94% are singletons. The source material was naive CD8+ T cells sorted from blood. Receptor source: a man in his late teens or twenties in good health. Both conserved end residues are part of each CDR3. Some rows mark clone size as missing; the rest say once, few, many or name a class of expanded clone.

clone size,V gene,J gene,CDR3 protein
-,TRBV6-5,TRBJ2-5,CASSYPVGETQYF
-,TRBV7-9,TRBJ1-3,CASSSGPGNTIYF
-,TRBV7-9,TRBJ1-2,CASSLGANYGYTF
-,TRBV28,TRBJ2-7,CASSLPSGGYEQYF
-,TRBV7-9,TRBJ2-1,CASSPSPGEREGYNEQFF
few,TRBV27,TRBJ1-1,CASRTGGAEAFF
-,TRBV2,TRBJ2-2,CASNRVAEQNTGELFF
once,TRBV30,TRBJ1-1,CAFPMNTEAFF
-,TRBV4-1,TRBJ2-7,CASSQTQQGWAYEQYF
-,TRBV28,TRBJ2-5,CASNGGGKETQYF
-,TRBV6-1,TRBJ1-5,CASSSDGWGNQPQHF
-,TRBV9,TRBJ2-1,CASSVAGLLSDEQFF
once,TRBV27,TRBJ2-7,CASSLPGLEQYF
-,TRBV5-8,TRBJ1-1,CASSLGQHDTEAFF
-,TRBV12-5,TRBJ2-3,CASGLGLENQYF
-,TRBV7-9,TRBJ2-7,CASSHMDSPVSYEQYF
-,TRBV11-2,TRBJ2-3,CASSWQGTDTQYF
-,TRBV5-6,TRBJ2-5,CASSSPLEGAETQYF
-,TRBV2,TRBJ2-3,CASAGLAERTDTQYF
-,TRBV4-1,TRBJ2-1,CASSQGTRPEQFF
-,TRBV28,TRBJ2-1,CASSLSGNSYNEQFF
once,TRBV6-5,TRBJ2-1,CASSRVPSSYNEQFF
-,TRBV25-1,TRBJ1-4,CASSATGGIEKLFF
-,TRBV6-5,TRBJ2-2,CASSSSGEGTGELFF
-,TRBV7-8,TRBJ2-5,CASTLGHLGETQYF
-,TRBV7-8,TRBJ1-5,CASSLALAFSRSYQPQHF
-,TRBV6-1,TRBJ1-3,CASSDGGEGNTIYF
-,TRBV27,TRBJ1-4,CASSPRQVPDKLFF
-,TRBV30,TRBJ2-3,CAWSLRDLTDTQYF
-,TRBV30,TRBJ2-7,CAWSTGTGDEQYF
-,TRBV7-8,TRBJ1-5,CASSDMSFYSNQPQHF
-,TRBV5-6,TRBJ1-2,CASSFQDNYGYTF
-,TRBV4-3,TRBJ1-1,CASSQEEGATEAFF
-,TRBV30,TRBJ2-7,CAWGQTTYEQYF
-,TRBV18,TRBJ2-7,CASSPYPGDGEGSYEQYF
once,TRBV2,TRBJ2-1,CASNDRGFNEQFF
-,TRBV6-5,TRBJ2-1,CASREQGRFNNEQFF
-,TRBV30,TRBJ1-2,CAWSISPGGGGYTF
-,TRBV9,TRBJ2-3,CASSVAGEDTQYF
-,TRBV5-6,TRBJ2-7,CASSLGPPLSVYEQYF
-,TRBV19,TRBJ1-5,CARQVPQPQHF
once,TRBV4-3,TRBJ2-7,CASSQDSSGDYMSYEQYF
-,TRBV30,TRBJ1-1,CAWSSGYTEAFF
-,TRBV4-1,TRBJ2-7,CASSQPSGSVNEQYF
-,TRBV27,TRBJ2-1,CASSSSDSYNEQFF
-,TRBV20-1,TRBJ2-7,CSATESYEQYF
-,TRBV5-6,TRBJ1-5,CASSAGTGGQPQHF
-,TRBV2,TRBJ1-2,CASSEEQGLPVNYGYTF
-,TRBV30,TRBJ1-2,CAWIGTYGPYGYTF
-,TRBV9,TRBJ2-1,CASSGPTAYNEQFF